This TCR beta chain was observed in a study of cytomegalovirus exposure and HLA in healthy donors (dated by TCRdb to 2016 to 2017). About the full investigation: According to an earlier analysis of 550 to 750 of the donors, 150 million to 200 million T cells yielded 90 million to 140 million unique TCR beta sequences and approximately 300 Gb of sequence data. Rather than using new phenotypic data, the later analysis identified candidate immune exposures from TCR beta sequences and from how often those sequences occurred across donors. Every discovery cohort repertoire had been produced on one sequencing platform. A separate validation cohort of roughly 130 different subjects was used in addition to the roughly 700-subject first cohort. An earlier analysis of 587 of the donors used high-throughput TCR beta sequencing to judge whether each TCR beta V gene segment behaved as functional or pseudogenic. HLA typing included class I and class II loci at four-digit resolution. A later analysis re-analyzed previously published TCR beta repertoires from 650 to 800 donors and added high-resolution HLA genotyping to study TCR occurrence patterns. The study aimed to test whether signatures of past pathogen exposure could be identified by cataloging public T cell receptors. To predict cytomegalovirus infection status, the study brought together high-throughput TCR immunosequencing, statistical association of individual TCRs with disease status, and machine learning. The study used immunosequencing to profile the T cell repertoires of 600 to 850 subjects and linked those repertoires to cytomegalovirus serostatus. Of the approximately 400 genotyped donors, approximately 80% fell in the genetic ancestry cluster associated with self-reported Caucasian donors. Typing coverage differed by locus: A, B, C, DRB1 and DQB1 were typed in roughly 629-630 donors, DQA1 in about 500, DPA1 in 600 to 610, and DPB1 in just under 490. About five DR-DQ haplotypes were handled as single units for association and clustering because linkage in the cohort was strong. An early release covering just under 650 HLA-typed donors comprised around 300 gigabases of sequencing data and about 90 million unique TCR sequences. On average, 235,054 unique TCR beta nucleotide sequences were sequenced per donor among some 430 genotyped donors of the cohort, with roughly 18% of those sequences being non-productive. Alongside the repertoire data, information on donor age, sex, ethnicity and CMV serostatus was compiled. A later genetic analysis took genome-wide SNP genotypes for about three fifths of the 666 donors and used that subset as a discovery cohort. What the study reported, not specific to this receptor: A cluster of highly shared sequence variants was judged likely to be a technical artifact of the sequencing pipeline. When HLA alleles, especially DR and DQ, strongly co-occurred, TCR associations were difficult to assign to individual alleles. An association between a missense DCLRE1C variant and V-gene and J-gene trimming of TCR beta chains was found in a later genetic analysis and replicated in an independent cohort. Cytomegalovirus status was reported to be diagnosed by the classifier with high specificity and sensitivity in both the original and validation cohorts. Correlated functional status among segregating V segments might be attributable to linkage disequilibrium, but an unknown experimental factor could not be ruled out. A later genetic analysis reported fewer N-insertions in productive TCRs among donors in an Asian-associated ancestry cluster than the roughly 700-donor mean. In a later analysis, several top co-occurrence clusters were reported to appear linked to parvovirus B19, influenza, CMV and Epstein-Barr virus. The study listed around 160 TCR beta chains as associated with cytomegalovirus. In a later analysis, the rate of TCR association differed among HLA loci, with DRB1 alleles having the most associated TCRs and HLA-C alleles having the fewest. The authors suggested that the approach could potentially be extended to other disease states and immunological phenotypes. The presence/absence analyses assumed that sequencing depth was roughly uniform across donors, and that assumption may not be true. Because HLA typing was unavailable for some donors at each locus, only the typed subset was used in association tests. Specific HLA alleles were associated with 18,000 or so TCR beta sequences at a false discovery rate of 0.05 in a later analysis. This cohort had only TCR beta chains sequenced, and the lack of alpha or paired-chain data limited which features could be detected. In a later analysis, HLA-associated TCR beta chains were found to be more clonally expanded and to have lower generation probabilities than equally common non-associated chains. Approximately 18 rarely observed V segments, including chromosome 9 orphons, were excluded from the earlier analysis of some 590 of the donors because counts were too low. In vitro tests confirmed that a few of the cytomegalovirus-associated TCR beta chains recognize cytomegalovirus antigens. The only immune exposure information available for the cohort was CMV serostatus. In an earlier analysis of over 550 of the donors, most TCR beta V segments were observed in productive rearrangements about 87% or about 30% of the time, broadly matching IMGT annotations. A later analysis found that most CMV-associated TCR beta chains appeared HLA-restricted, with HLA associations seemingly driven largely by CMV exposure. A further reported finding was that TCR beta sequences accurately predicted the HLA-A and HLA-B alleles for most subjects in the first cohort. Most TCR sequences were observed very rarely across donors, whereas some public TCRs were present in many individuals.

This clone has only a few counts. Its target antigen remains unknown. Within one base of it there is no much larger clone, and no base qualities were kept. The library was generated by the immunoSEQ multiplex PCR assay. For the multiplex PCR, a mixture combining 60 forward primers for TCR Vbeta segments and 13 reverse primers for TCR Jbeta segments was used. Amplification of the CDR3 region of rearranged TCR beta genes was performed with a multiplex PCR assay on genomic DNA. The amplified TCR beta libraries were sequenced on the Illumina HiSeq System as 87-base-pair reads. In the authors' own workflow: Across the 640 or so repertoires, a later analysis counted some 80 million unique TCR beta chains, 8.5 million to 12 million of which were shared by at least two donors. Raw reads were error-corrected and collapsed into unique sequences with a nearest-neighbor algorithm that merged closely related sequences to remove PCR and sequencing errors. Alignment of CDR3 sequences to IMGT reference sequences was used to assign V, D and J gene segments. For a sequence to be retained, a match of at least six nucleotides to both a V gene segment and a J gene segment was required. Rearrangements were called productive when the CDR3 lacked stop codons and stayed in frame with V and J; all others were non-productive. Following IMGT convention, CDR3 was defined as the stretch from the second conserved V-encoded cysteine to the conserved J-encoded phenylalanine. The earlier analysis of about 640 of the donors excluded any sequence lacking an unambiguous match to a single V gene segment. In an earlier analysis of 587 of the donors, a V segment was called functional when productive rearrangements were above 56.7%, and segregating when the standard deviation between donors exceeded 5%. A statistical classification framework was built to diagnose cytomegalovirus status from the catalog of TCR beta chain sequences. A later analysis assigned V and J genes by comparing TCR nucleotide sequences with IMGT/GENE-DB human TR gene sequences. A later analysis assigned CDR3 sequences and most-parsimonious VDJ recombination scenarios with the TCRdist pipeline. In a later analysis, every TCR beta chain was defined by the combination of its CDR3 amino acid sequence and its V-gene family, and reads without a unique V-gene family were dropped. As a way to deal with suspected cross-contamination and a sequencing artifact, a later analysis dropped roughly 600 nucleotide sequences that were highly shared and had low generation probability. For each public chain, a later analysis derived a clonal expansion index from normalized ranks of inferred template counts within each repertoire. In a later analysis, generation probabilities were computed with a VDJ recombination model fitted to out-of-frame rearrangements, and the resulting probabilities were checked against IGoR. In a later analysis, TCR-TCR, TCR-HLA and TCR-CMV co-occurrence was scored with hypergeometric tests, and a repertoire-size bias correction was applied to TCR pairs. In a later analysis, false discovery rates were estimated by permuting HLA or CMV assignments 20 times. In a later analysis, co-occurring TCRs were grouped using DBSCAN, with TCRdist sequence similarity added in when clustering inside HLA-allele-positive subsets. Co-occurrence clustering excluded repertoires with fewer than 30,000 or more than 120,000 public chains, plus five with anomalous nucleotide sharing. The clones in this table, taken by TCRdb from immuneACCESS, are in-frame only. Not every clone is retained; where verified, under half of the shortfall comes from an unresolved V gene, and the cause of the rest is unknown. Clone size and V and J calls were adopted from that table, with D and trimming inferred from the DNA. The sample yields about 100,000 clones; about 67% were counted once. The ten largest account for about 16% of the sample.

The cohort consisted of 666 healthy bone marrow donors. All cohort members were sampled while nominally healthy, although unrecorded immune exposures were likely present. The donor tested CMV seropositive and was one of the 289 seropositive cohort members. Each donor provided a peripheral blood sample, and peripheral blood mononuclear cells were used for TCR beta sequencing. Genomic DNA was extracted from the blood cell samples with the Qiagen DNeasy Blood Extraction Kit. This clonotype was obtained from a woman aged 18-29 years in good health and CMV-seropositive. The sequenced sample was PBMCs.

The nucleotide sequence is TGCAGCGTTGTATGGCAGTACCAAGAGACCCAGTACTTC. It translates to CSVVWQYQETQYF. This receptor chain uses TRBV29-1 and TRBJ2-5; no D gene is confidently identified. From cysteine to phenylalanine, the CDR3 is 13 amino acids long. The entry retains the CDR3 DNA only, 39 bases that are in frame from base 1. From a lookup of the germline V gene, CDR1 and CDR2 are SQVTM and ANQGSEA. V was cut back by 4 bases and J by 0 bases, leaving a gap of 9 bases between them.